The rows below give T cell receptor beta chains drawn from one sample of a study of shared clonotypes between healthy human individuals. Method: immunoSEQ multiplex PCR; TCRdb's copy keeps in-frame clones and lacks some. The sample yields roughly 2.5 million clones, 90% to 95% seen once. Input material: naive CD4+ T cells sorted from blood. These TCRs come from a young man in good health. Both conserved end residues are part of each CDR3. Fields, in order: V gene, D gene, J gene, clone size, CDR3 protein, CDR3 DNA. The D gene is left open where the match is weak. The size field is filled for only some rows; it gives once, few, many or a size class.

v_gene: TRBV10-3; d_gene: TRBD2; j_gene: TRBJ2-5; abundance: NA; CDR3aa: CAASGGVQETQYF; CDR3nt: TGTGCCGCGAGCGGGGGGGTCCAAGAGACCCAGTACTTC
v_gene: TRBV25-1; d_gene: NA; j_gene: TRBJ2-2; abundance: NA; CDR3aa: CASSEWTGDTGELFF; CDR3nt: TGTGCCAGCAGTGAGTGGACGGGGGACACCGGGGAGCTGTTTTTT
v_gene: TRBV21-1; d_gene: NA; j_gene: TRBJ2-5; abundance: NA; CDR3aa: CASSRPGTQETQYF; CDR3nt: TGTGCCAGCAGCCGACCCGGGACTCAAGAGACCCAGTACTTC
v_gene: TRBV2; d_gene: NA; j_gene: TRBJ1-1; abundance: NA; CDR3aa: CASRVNTEAFF; CDR3nt: TGTGCCAGCCGGGTGAACACTGAAGCTTTCTTT
v_gene: TRBV7-6; d_gene: NA; j_gene: TRBJ2-5; abundance: NA; CDR3aa: CASSTGYTQETQYF; CDR3nt: TGTGCCAGCTCAACTGGCTATACCCAAGAGACCCAGTACTTC
v_gene: TRBV5-1; d_gene: TRBD1; j_gene: TRBJ1-6; abundance: few; CDR3aa: CASSPQTGAGNSPLHF; CDR3nt: TGCGCCAGCAGCCCGCAGACAGGGGCTGGGAATTCACCCCTCCACTTT
v_gene: TRBV19; d_gene: TRBD1; j_gene: TRBJ2-1; abundance: NA; CDR3aa: CASSIRDRANEQFF; CDR3nt: TGTGCCAGTAGTATCCGGGACAGGGCCAATGAGCAGTTCTTC
v_gene: TRBV28; d_gene: NA; j_gene: TRBJ2-5; abundance: NA; CDR3aa: CASSLSSGGETQYF; CDR3nt: TGTGCCAGCAGTTTAAGTAGCGGTGGAGAGACCCAGTACTTC
v_gene: TRBV6-6; d_gene: TRBD1; j_gene: TRBJ1-5; abundance: NA; CDR3aa: CASLTGDRQEGPQHF; CDR3nt: TGTGCCAGCCTTACGGGGGACAGGCAGGAGGGGCCCCAGCATTTT
v_gene: TRBV10-2; d_gene: TRBD2; j_gene: TRBJ2-7; abundance: NA; CDR3aa: CASRGGTSGVGEQYF; CDR3nt: TGCGCCAGCAGAGGGGGGACTAGCGGGGTAGGTGAGCAGTACTTC
v_gene: TRBV13; d_gene: NA; j_gene: TRBJ1-4; abundance: NA; CDR3aa: CASSPRGKREKLFF; CDR3nt: TGTGCCAGCAGCCCGCGGGGAAAACGGGAAAAACTGTTTTTT
v_gene: TRBV9; d_gene: NA; j_gene: TRBJ2-6; abundance: NA; CDR3aa: CASSVVGSGANVLTF; CDR3nt: TGTGCCAGCAGCGTAGTAGGCTCTGGGGCCAACGTCCTGACTTTC
v_gene: TRBV5-1; d_gene: NA; j_gene: TRBJ2-2; abundance: few; CDR3aa: CASSLDGTGELFF; CDR3nt: TGCGCCAGCAGCTTGGACGGGACCGGGGAGCTGTTTTTT
v_gene: TRBV5-8; d_gene: TRBD1; j_gene: TRBJ2-2; abundance: NA; CDR3aa: CASSFPGQGSGELFF; CDR3nt: TGTGCCAGCAGCTTTCCGGGACAGGGGTCCGGGGAGCTGTTTTTT
v_gene: TRBV10-3; d_gene: NA; j_gene: TRBJ2-5; abundance: NA; CDR3aa: CAISDPMGRTQETQYF; CDR3nt: TGTGCCATCAGTGACCCGATGGGACGCACGCAAGAGACCCAGTACTTC
v_gene: TRBV18; d_gene: NA; j_gene: TRBJ1-1; abundance: NA; CDR3aa: CASSPQTGLIDTEAFF; CDR3nt: TGTGCCAGCTCACCACAAACAGGGCTTATTGACACTGAAGCTTTCTTT
v_gene: TRBV28; d_gene: NA; j_gene: TRBJ1-2; abundance: NA; CDR3aa: CASRQNSGNPYGYTF; CDR3nt: TGTGCCAGCAGACAAAATTCCGGGAACCCCTATGGCTACACCTTC
v_gene: TRBV4-1; d_gene: TRBD1; j_gene: TRBJ2-7; abundance: NA; CDR3aa: CASSQRAGTASYEQYF; CDR3nt: TGCGCCAGCAGCCAGAGAGCCGGGACAGCCTCCTACGAGCAGTACTTC
v_gene: TRBV7-9; d_gene: NA; j_gene: TRBJ1-1; abundance: NA; CDR3aa: CASSLALGGHTEAFF; CDR3nt: TGTGCCAGCAGCTTAGCGCTGGGCGGCCACACTGAAGCTTTCTTT
v_gene: TRBV5-1; d_gene: NA; j_gene: TRBJ1-4; abundance: NA; CDR3aa: CASSPTPDRELFF; CDR3nt: TGCGCCAGCAGCCCAACGCCGGACCGGGAACTGTTTTTT
v_gene: TRBV19; d_gene: TRBD1; j_gene: TRBJ2-7; abundance: NA; CDR3aa: CASHPGQGTYEQYF; CDR3nt: TGTGCCAGTCACCCGGGACAGGGGACCTACGAGCAGTACTTC
v_gene: TRBV11-2; d_gene: NA; j_gene: TRBJ2-2; abundance: NA; CDR3aa: CASSFPPGELFF; CDR3nt: TGTGCCAGCAGCTTTCCGCCCGGGGAGCTGTTTTTT
v_gene: TRBV5-4; d_gene: TRBD2; j_gene: TRBJ2-7; abundance: NA; CDR3aa: CASSFGTREQYF; CDR3nt: TGTGCCAGCAGCTTTGGGACTAGGGAGCAGTACTTC
v_gene: TRBV11-3; d_gene: NA; j_gene: TRBJ2-3; abundance: NA; CDR3aa: CASSFGVADTQYF; CDR3nt: TGTGCCAGCAGCTTCGGGGTCGCAGATACGCAGTATTTT
v_gene: TRBV9; d_gene: TRBD1; j_gene: TRBJ2-2; abundance: NA; CDR3aa: CASSVRGHGTGELFF; CDR3nt: TGTGCCAGCAGCGTAAGGGGGCATGGCACCGGGGAGCTGTTTTTT
v_gene: TRBV6-1; d_gene: NA; j_gene: TRBJ1-3; abundance: NA; CDR3aa: CASSVDRLVSGNTIYF; CDR3nt: TGTGCCAGCAGTGTTGACAGACTGGTCTCTGGAAACACCATATATTTT
v_gene: TRBV14; d_gene: NA; j_gene: TRBJ1-6; abundance: NA; CDR3aa: CASSQDMVSYNSPLHF; CDR3nt: TGTGCCAGCAGCCAAGATATGGTCTCCTATAATTCACCCCTCCACTTT
v_gene: TRBV18; d_gene: NA; j_gene: TRBJ2-6; abundance: NA; CDR3aa: CASSPFSSGANVLTF; CDR3nt: TGTGCCAGCTCACCTTTTAGCTCTGGGGCCAACGTCCTGACTTTC
v_gene: TRBV19; d_gene: NA; j_gene: TRBJ1-5; abundance: NA; CDR3aa: CASSIGRGKNQPQHF; CDR3nt: TGTGCCAGTAGTATAGGGAGGGGGAAGAATCAGCCCCAGCATTTT
v_gene: TRBV19; d_gene: NA; j_gene: TRBJ2-7; abundance: NA; CDR3aa: CATASVSSYEQYF; CDR3nt: TGTGCCACCGCTAGCGTCTCTTCCTACGAGCAGTACTTC
v_gene: TRBV4-1; d_gene: NA; j_gene: TRBJ1-5; abundance: NA; CDR3aa: CASSQEGVGSNQPQHF; CDR3nt: TGCGCCAGCAGCCAAGAAGGCGTGGGGAGCAATCAGCCCCAGCATTTT
v_gene: TRBV18; d_gene: TRBD2; j_gene: TRBJ2-5; abundance: NA; CDR3aa: CASSSGTRETQYF; CDR3nt: TGTGCCAGCTCAAGCGGGACTCGGGAGACCCAGTACTTC
v_gene: TRBV7-5; d_gene: NA; j_gene: TRBJ2-7; abundance: NA; CDR3aa: CARSIDPGGEQYF; CDR3nt: TGTGCCAGAAGCATCGACCCCGGGGGCGAGCAGTACTTC
v_gene: TRBV13; d_gene: TRBD1; j_gene: TRBJ2-2; abundance: NA; CDR3aa: CASSFGTGKTGELFF; CDR3nt: TGTGCCAGCAGCTTCGGGACAGGGAAGACCGGGGAGCTGTTTTTT
v_gene: TRBV2; d_gene: NA; j_gene: TRBJ2-5; abundance: NA; CDR3aa: CASRRAGRTQETQYF; CDR3nt: TGTGCCAGCCGCAGGGCAGGTCGTACCCAAGAGACCCAGTACTTC
v_gene: TRBV6-6; d_gene: NA; j_gene: TRBJ2-5; abundance: NA; CDR3aa: CASREGETQYF; CDR3nt: TGTGCCAGCAGGGAGGGGGAGACCCAGTACTTC
v_gene: TRBV20-1; d_gene: NA; j_gene: TRBJ1-1; abundance: NA; CDR3aa: CSASLNTEAFF; CDR3nt: TGCAGTGCTAGCTTGAACACTGAAGCTTTCTTT
v_gene: TRBV4-3; d_gene: NA; j_gene: TRBJ2-7; abundance: NA; CDR3aa: CASSRDYYSYEQYF; CDR3nt: TGCGCCAGCAGCCGTGACTACTACTCCTACGAGCAGTACTTC
v_gene: TRBV6-9; d_gene: TRBD2; j_gene: TRBJ2-1; abundance: NA; CDR3aa: CASSYFQRDSYNEQFF; CDR3nt: TGTGCCAGCAGTTATTTTCAGCGGGATTCCTACAATGAGCAGTTCTTC
v_gene: TRBV5-1; d_gene: NA; j_gene: TRBJ2-5; abundance: NA; CDR3aa: CASSLVGTPVGTQYF; CDR3nt: TGCGCCAGCAGCTTGGTTGGGACCCCCGTAGGGACCCAGTACTTC
v_gene: TRBV7-2; d_gene: NA; j_gene: TRBJ2-7; abundance: once; CDR3aa: CASSWQQGSYEQYF; CDR3nt: TGTGCCAGCAGCTGGCAACAGGGCTCCTACGAGCAGTACTTC